A selection of T cell receptor beta chains follows, all from one sample in a study of T cell responses to AZD1222 COVID-19 vaccine. Using immunoSEQ multiplex PCR, the repertoire was profiled, and TCRdb retains in-frame clones only, with some absent. This sample has over 90,000 clones, with 90% to 95% found just once. The sequences come from peripheral blood, collected 28 days after the second AZD1222 dose. Receptors were obtained from an adult who received the AZD1222 COVID-19 vaccine. Each CDR3 is given with its conserved first and last residue. The order of the fields is clone size, CDR3 length, V gene, J gene, D gene, CDR3 protein, CDR3 DNA. The D gene is left open where the match is weak. Size values are once, few and many counts, or a class for expanded clones, and some rows have none.

abundance: NA; len: 16; v_gene: TRBV5-1; j_gene: TRBJ2-2; d_gene: TRBD1; CDR3aa: CASSRTGYEGKGELFF; CDR3nt: TGCGCCAGCAGCCGGACAGGGTACGAGGGGAAAGGGGAGCTGTTTTTT
abundance: NA; len: 16; v_gene: TRBV6-1; j_gene: TRBJ2-3; d_gene: TRBD2; CDR3aa: CASSEGASGSTDTQYF; CDR3nt: TGTGCCAGCAGTGAAGGAGCTAGCGGAAGCACAGATACGCAGTATTTT
abundance: NA; len: 20; v_gene: TRBV4-1; j_gene: TRBJ2-1; d_gene: TRBD2; CDR3aa: CASSLPGGAGGKFSYNEQFF; CDR3nt: TGCGCCAGCAGCCTCCCTGGAGGAGCGGGGGGCAAGTTCTCCTACAATGAGCAGTTCTTC
abundance: NA; len: 13; v_gene: TRBV12-1; j_gene: TRBJ1-5; d_gene: NA; CDR3aa: CASSPPINETQHF; CDR3nt: TGTGCCAGCAGCCCCCCGATTAACGAGACCCAGCATTTT
abundance: NA; len: 17; v_gene: TRBV19; j_gene: TRBJ2-6; d_gene: NA; CDR3aa: CASSSSLRQSGANVLTF; CDR3nt: TGTGCCAGTAGTAGCTCCCTTCGACAGTCTGGGGCCAACGTCCTGACTTTC
abundance: once; len: 12; v_gene: TRBV9; j_gene: TRBJ1-2; d_gene: TRBD1; CDR3aa: CASSRQGYGYTF; CDR3nt: TGTGCCAGCAGCAGACAGGGGTATGGCTACACCTTC
abundance: NA; len: 15; v_gene: TRBV11-1; j_gene: TRBJ2-7; d_gene: NA; CDR3aa: CASSRRAVGSYEQYF; CDR3nt: TGTGCCAGCAGCCGTCGGGCAGTCGGCTCCTACGAGCAGTACTTC
abundance: NA; len: 12; v_gene: TRBV28; j_gene: TRBJ1-2; d_gene: NA; CDR3aa: CASRSGTNGYTF; CDR3nt: TGTGCCAGCAGGTCAGGGACAAATGGCTACACCTTC
abundance: once; len: 18; v_gene: TRBV5-5; j_gene: TRBJ2-7; d_gene: TRBD2; CDR3aa: CASSFLLRTSGGPYEQYF; CDR3nt: TGTGCCAGCAGCTTCCTCCTACGGACTAGCGGGGGACCCTACGAGCAGTACTTC
abundance: NA; len: 13; v_gene: TRBV30; j_gene: TRBJ1-5; d_gene: NA; CDR3aa: CAWSVYGLEPQHF; CDR3nt: TGTGCCTGGAGTGTCTACGGATTGGAGCCCCAGCATTTT
abundance: NA; len: 11; v_gene: TRBV6-5; j_gene: TRBJ2-7; d_gene: NA; CDR3aa: CASQRGSEQYF; CDR3nt: TGTGCCAGCCAACGGGGTTCCGAGCAGTACTTC
abundance: NA; len: 15; v_gene: TRBV4-1; j_gene: TRBJ2-5; d_gene: NA; CDR3aa: CASSQVPGHMGTQYF; CDR3nt: TGCGCCAGCAGCCAAGTGCCAGGTCACATGGGGACCCAGTACTTC
abundance: NA; len: 16; v_gene: TRBV6-1; j_gene: TRBJ1-2; d_gene: NA; CDR3aa: CASSAQLREDVGGYTF; CDR3nt: TGTGCCAGCAGTGCCCAGCTCAGGGAGGATGTAGGGGGCTACACCTTC
abundance: NA; len: 13; v_gene: TRBV30; j_gene: TRBJ2-7; d_gene: NA; CDR3aa: CAWSVAQSYEQYF; CDR3nt: TGTGCCTGGAGTGTAGCCCAGTCCTACGAGCAGTACTTC
abundance: NA; len: 15; v_gene: TRBV7-2; j_gene: TRBJ2-7; d_gene: TRBD1; CDR3aa: CASSLGVGDSYEQYF; CDR3nt: TGTGCCAGCAGCTTAGGGGTGGGGGACAGCTACGAGCAGTACTTC
abundance: few; len: 14; v_gene: TRBV7-3; j_gene: TRBJ2-3; d_gene: NA; CDR3aa: CASSVSRPADTQYF; CDR3nt: TGTGCCAGCAGCGTATCAAGACCCGCAGATACGCAGTATTTT
abundance: NA; len: 16; v_gene: TRBV5-1; j_gene: TRBJ2-1; d_gene: TRBD2; CDR3aa: CASSLVLAGTYNEQFF; CDR3nt: TGCGCCAGCAGCTTGGTGCTAGCGGGGACCTACAATGAGCAGTTCTTC
abundance: NA; len: 16; v_gene: TRBV2; j_gene: TRBJ2-3; d_gene: TRBD2; CDR3aa: CASSGLAGKGADTQYF; CDR3nt: TGTGCCAGCAGTGGACTAGCGGGGAAGGGCGCAGATACGCAGTATTTT
abundance: once; len: 13; v_gene: TRBV18; j_gene: TRBJ1-1; d_gene: NA; CDR3aa: CASSPQGNTEAFF; CDR3nt: TGTGCCAGCTCACCACAGGGTAACACTGAAGCTTTCTTT
abundance: NA; len: 17; v_gene: TRBV7-2; j_gene: TRBJ1-3; d_gene: TRBD1; CDR3aa: CASSLGDRVPSGNTIYF; CDR3nt: TGTGCCAGCAGCTTAGGGGACAGGGTCCCATCTGGAAACACCATATATTTT
abundance: NA; len: 19; v_gene: TRBV19; j_gene: TRBJ1-5; d_gene: TRBD1; CDR3aa: CASSIRRNDRVYSNQPQHF; CDR3nt: TGTGCCAGTAGTATTCGCCGAAACGACAGGGTATATAGCAATCAGCCCCAGCATTTT
abundance: NA; len: 18; v_gene: TRBV4-1; j_gene: TRBJ1-5; d_gene: TRBD1; CDR3aa: CASSPGQGEAHGNQPQHF; CDR3nt: TGCGCCAGCAGCCCGGGACAGGGAGAAGCCCATGGCAATCAGCCCCAGCATTTT
abundance: NA; len: 12; v_gene: TRBV9; j_gene: TRBJ2-1; d_gene: NA; CDR3aa: CASSAGDIEQFF; CDR3nt: TGTGCCAGCAGCGCGGGGGACATAGAGCAGTTCTTC
abundance: once; len: 18; v_gene: TRBV4-1; j_gene: TRBJ1-3; d_gene: TRBD1; CDR3aa: CASSQDPGQGAGGNTIYF; CDR3nt: TGCGCCAGCAGCCAAGATCCCGGACAGGGGGCAGGTGGAAACACCATATATTTT
abundance: NA; len: 16; v_gene: TRBV7-7; j_gene: TRBJ2-1; d_gene: TRBD2; CDR3aa: CASSPGTAAGGSEQFF; CDR3nt: TGTGCCAGCAGCCCAGGGACTGCCGCGGGGGGGAGTGAGCAGTTCTTC
abundance: NA; len: 14; v_gene: TRBV6-5; j_gene: TRBJ1-5; d_gene: NA; CDR3aa: CASSPDLSNQPQHF; CDR3nt: TGTGCCAGCAGTCCCGACCTTAGCAATCAGCCCCAGCATTTT
abundance: NA; len: 16; v_gene: TRBV19; j_gene: TRBJ1-1; d_gene: NA; CDR3aa: CASVSKVRGENTEAFF; CDR3nt: TGTGCCAGTGTAAGTAAAGTTCGGGGGGAGAACACTGAAGCTTTCTTT
abundance: NA; len: 16; v_gene: TRBV19; j_gene: TRBJ2-3; d_gene: TRBD2; CDR3aa: CASSSGGAPYTDTQYF; CDR3nt: TGTGCCAGTAGTAGCGGGGGGGCCCCATACACAGATACGCAGTATTTT
abundance: NA; len: 16; v_gene: TRBV6-6; j_gene: TRBJ1-1; d_gene: NA; CDR3aa: CASTPAGRDWNTEAFF; CDR3nt: TGTGCCAGCACTCCCGCTGGACGGGACTGGAACACTGAAGCTTTCTTT